Included here is one T cell receptor (beta chain) sequence, with context. What it binds is not known. CD8 cells classed as naive were CD45RO-negative and positively selected for CCR7, excluding terminally differentiated effector memory CD45RA+ cells. V trimming: 8 bases; J trimming: 8 bases; junction bases outside the gene matches: 9. Per the germline V gene, CDR1 is MNHEY and CDR2 is SMNVEV (reference sequence). The CDR3 runs to 13 residues. The sample belongs to a study of shared clonotypes between healthy human individuals. Study-level findings and limits: About 5% of naive CD4 clonotypes were shared across a few donors. At large depth, rarefaction still showed sorted-subset sequencing to be incomplete.

The table came from immunoSEQ multiplex PCR; TCRdb's copy has only in-frame clones and leaves some out. The sample carries approximately 2,000,000 clones, over 85% recorded once. This receptor was obtained from a man aged 18 to 30 in good health. Some clones in this sample may be carry-over from other donors' samples. Material: naive CD8+ T cells from PBMCs. J is TRBJ2-1 and V is TRBV27; 7 nucleotides line up with TRBD2. This CDR3 reads CASAPRRGDEQFF. CDR3 in DNA: TGTGCCAGCGCCCCTCGCCGGGGGGATGAGCAGTTCTTC.